This T cell receptor beta chain was found in a study of siplizumab effects on memory and regulatory T cells. The study, taken as a whole, reports: Among alloreactive clones, only a minor fraction mapped to unstimulated subsets. The apparent diversity of naive T cells exceeded that of memory cells, and naive T cells seemed to make a major contribution to the alloresponse.

Per-sample assaying covered 95,000 to 100,000 TCR templates. TCRdb's table, derived via immunoSEQ multiplex PCR, lists solely in-frame clones and lacks some. The data show 70,000 to 95,000 clones, with roughly 95% seen just once and 0.031% held by the top ten. Note on this clone: The target antigen is unknown.

Sequence data were generated for unstimulated naive, memory, effector memory and TEMRA subsets in three donor pairs. V lost 5 bases to trimming and J lost 2 bases; unmatched junction nucleotides: 6. The CDR3 spans 16 residues. Germline CDR1 SNHLY, CDR2 FYNNEI. The sample consisted of naive CD4+ T cells sorted from blood. The J gene is TRBJ2-5, the V gene TRBV2; 12 bases fit TRBD2. The receptor was isolated from a human donor in good health. CDR3 loop: CASSWNLAGGQETQYF. The CDR3 DNA follows: TGTGCCAGCAGTTGGAATCTAGCGGGGGGGCAAGAGACCCAGTACTTC.